This TCR beta chain was found in a study of a mutant IDH1 vaccine in newly diagnosed glioma. The sample's time point: week 11, during vaccination. In the vaccine, a single dose held 300 ug of the mutant IDH1 20-mer peptide, along with topical imiquimod. The CDR3 is made up of 16 amino acids. V lost 5 bases and J lost 2; bases outside the gene matches: 10. Germline loops: CDR1 SEHNR, CDR2 FQNEAQ (reference sequence). Libraries were prepared by immunoSEQ multiplex PCR; TCRdb keeps only in-frame clonotypes and omits some of them. Among tens of thousands of clones, roughly 80% were seen once, and the ten largest hold approximately 9.5%. A note on this clone: What it recognizes is unknown.

The specimen was PBMCs, collected from a glioma patient whose treatment included an IDH1 peptide vaccine. The TCR originated in a woman between 18 and 30 years old with glioma. The chain links TRBV7-9 to TRBJ2-3; 7 nucleotides line up with TRBD2. In DNA, the CDR3 is TGTGCCAGCAGCCCCGTCGAGCGGGGAACCACAGATACGCAGTATTTT. Protein: CASSPVERGTTDTQYF. Full variable domain (outside the CDR3, taken from reference TRBV7-9 and TRBJ2-3): DTGVSQNPRHKITKRGQNVTFRCDPISEHNRLYWYRQTLGQGPEFLTYFQNEAQLEKSRLLSDRFSAERPKGSFSTLEIQRTEQGDSAMYLCASSPVERGTTDTQYFGPGTRLTVL.